One sample yielded the 28 T cell receptor beta chains listed below, sequenced in a study of spatial heterogeneity in lung cancer. Time point: sample taken at primary tumor resection. Sequencing covered unsorted whole RNA taken from tumor, nontumor lung or frozen PBMC. One entry per CDR3 protein results from TCRdb running MiXCR on the 5' RACE reads. The top ten clones hold 6.9% of a sample with some 100,000 distinct CDR3 sequences, roughly 8.7% of them seen once. Sequencing was performed on PBMCs, taken at surgery. Source of these receptors: a male donor with early-stage non-small cell lung cancer.

The chain combines TRBV9 with TRBJ1-2, with D possibly TRBD1 on 6 matching bases. CDR1 SGDLS and CDR2 YYNGEE come from the germline V gene. There are 13 residues in the CDR3. The V and J ends lost 1 base and 6 bases respectively, with 10 bases between them. CDR3 DNA sequence: TGTGCCAGCAGCGTAACAGGGCTGGATGGCTACACCTTC. Translating it yields CASSVTGLDGYTF.

This clonotype has a count of ten or more. This chain uses TRBV4-2 with TRBJ2-5; either TRBD1 or TRBD2 may fit D (6 bases each). CDR1 and CDR2 (germline): LGHNA, YNFKEQ. Deletions cut 0 bases from V and 5 bases from J, with 16 bases between. This CDR3 contains 16 residues. CDR3 sequence: CASSQDPWGAQETQYF. The CDR3 coding sequence is TGTGCCAGCAGCCAAGATCCCTGGGGGGCCCAGGAGACCCAGTACTTC.

This clonotype has only a few counts. V and J are TRBV15 and TRBJ1-6; 8 bases align to TRBD1. The germline V gene has CDR1 LNHNV and CDR2 YYDKDF (reference sequence). This CDR3 region has 17 residues. J gave up 4 bases and V 3 bases, and 8 bases lay outside the gene matches. DNA of the CDR3: TGTGCCACCAGCAGTTTTTCCGGGACAGGATATAATTCACCCCTCCACTTT. Translating it yields CATSSFSGTGYNSPLHF. The full variable domain, with the rest looked up from reference TRBV15 and TRBJ1-6, is DAMVIQNPRYQVTQFGKPVTLSCSQTLNHNVMYWYQQKSSQAPKLLFHYYDKDFNNEADTPDNFQSRRPNTSFCFLDIRSPGLGDTAMYLCATSSFSGTGYNSPLHFGNGTRLTVT.

This clonotype was counted only a few times. The rearrangement links TRBV7-2 to TRBJ1-5; D call uncertain. V was trimmed by 5 bases and J by 5 bases, leaving 10 bases between them. This CDR3 region has 13 residues. Per the germline V gene, CDR1 is SGHTA and CDR2 is FQGNSA. In DNA, the CDR3 is TGTGCCAGCAGCCCCTCGGTTTATCAGCCCCAGCATTTT. Amino acid sequence: CASSPSVYQPQHF.

The chain is built from TRBV2 and TRBJ2-3; D gene uncertain. The V gene lost 2 bases and the J gene lost 2 bases, with 11 bases spanning the gap. The CDR3 runs to 15 residues. Germline V gene sequence: CDR1 SNHLY, CDR2 FYNNEI. As DNA, the CDR3 is TGTGCCAGCAGTGAACTAATGAAGTACACAGATACGCAGTATTTT. Amino acids: CASSELMKYTDTQYF.

This clonotype was detected a few times. The V and J genes are TRBV24-1 and TRBJ2-2; D is ambiguous. CDR1 is KGHDR, CDR2 SFDVKD, per germline. CDR3 size: 14 residues. Trimming left V 2 bases short and J 5 bases short, with 8 bases between. The CDR3 DNA sequence: TGTGCCACCAGTGATTATGGTAGGACCGGGGAGCTGTTTTTT. Its translation: CATSDYGRTGELFF.

This clonotype was observed at least ten times. The chain is built from TRBV7-9 and TRBJ2-1, with a tentative D call TRBD1 (6 bases). V was cut by 1 base and J by 7 bases, with 11 bases left in between. The CDR3 runs 14 residues. CDR1 SEHNR and CDR2 FQNEAQ come from the germline V gene (reference sequence). The CDR3 DNA follows: TGTGCCAGCAGCTTAGTTACAGGGTTGAATGAGCAGTTCTTC. This gives the protein CASSLVTGLNEQFF.

This clonotype was seen once. The rearrangement uses TRBV5-1 and TRBJ2-1, with 7 bases identical to TRBD2. CDR3 length equals 17 residues. The J segment lost 9 bases and the V segment lost 0 bases, leaving 15 bases of the junction unmatched. Germline values: CDR1 SGHRS, CDR2 YFSETQ. The CDR3 sequence is CASSLGAFSSGASEQFF. The CDR3 DNA sequence: TGCGCCAGCAGCTTGGGGGCATTTTCTAGCGGCGCCAGTGAGCAGTTCTTC.

This clonotype was seen ten or more times. V and J are TRBV28 and TRBJ2-2; no definite D call. Looked up from germline, CDR1 is MDHEN and CDR2 is SYDVKM. V gave up 5 bases and J gave up 5 bases, with 15 bases separating them. This CDR3 spans 15 amino acids. CDR3 in DNA: TGTGCCAGCAGTCCTTACAGCTTAGGAACCGGGGAGCTGTTTTTT. It codes for CASSPYSLGTGELFF. The full variable domain, in which reference TRBV28 and TRBJ2-2 provide the parts outside the CDR3, is DVKVTQSSRYLVKRTGEKVFLECVQDMDHENMFWYRQDPGLGLRLIYFSYDVKMKEKGDIPEGYSVSREKKERFSLILESASTNQTSMYLCASSPYSLGTGELFFGEGSRLTVL.

This clonotype was recorded many times. Here the CDR3 reads CASSLTREQYF. CDR3 nucleotides: TGTGCCAGCAGCCTTACCAGAGAGCAGTACTTC. The chain employs TRBV6-2 or TRBV6-3 and TRBJ2-7; no clear D. The ends were cut back, 6 bases at V and 7 bases at J, with 10 bases in the middle. Germline CDR1 MNHEY, CDR2 SVGEGT. The CDR3 contains 11 residues.

This clonotype has a count of ten or more. The CDR3: CSTGYTEAFF. The CDR3 bases are TGCAGCACAGGGTACACTGAAGCTTTCTTT. The gene calls are TRBV20-1 and TRBJ1-1; a possible D gene is TRBD1 (6 bases). The V gene's germline CDR1 is DFQATT and CDR2 SNEGSKA (reference sequence). The CDR3 runs to 10 residues.

This rearrangement joins TRBV10-3 to TRBJ2-5; D is tentatively TRBD1 or TRBD2 (5 bases each). V lost 10 bases, J lost 5 bases, and 17 bases lay in between. Germline loops: CDR1 ENHRY, CDR2 SYGVKD. The CDR3 is 13 amino acids. The CDR3 is CATGASQEETQYF. CDR3 DNA: TGTGCCACCGGGGCTTCTCAGGAGGAGACCCAGTACTTC.

This clonotype occurred many times. The chain employs TRBV7-2 and TRBJ1-6; D is uncertain. Trimming shortened V by 1 base and J by 3 bases, and 7 bases separated the two germline ends. The CDR3 runs 15 residues. CDR1 is SGHTA and CDR2 is FQGNSA in the germline V gene. The DNA for the CDR3 is TGTGCCAGCAGCTTAGAACGGAACTATAATTCACCCCTCCACTTT. Protein product: CASSLERNYNSPLHF.

In its sample, this clonotype was seen many times. The CDR3 reads CATSRVDKNNEQFF. DNA of the CDR3: TGTGCCACCAGCAGAGTGGATAAGAACAATGAGCAGTTCTTC. The rearrangement joins TRBV15 to TRBJ2-1, with D unresolved. This CDR3 region has 14 residues. CDR1 LNHNV and CDR2 YYDKDF come from the germline V gene (reference sequence). Trimming shortened V by 1 base and J by 5 bases, and 9 bases separated the two germline ends.

The chain combines TRBV5-1 with TRBJ2-5, with 8 bases aligning to TRBD1. J lost 1 base, V lost 2 bases, and 4 bases had no gene match. Germline lookup yields CDR1 SGHRS and CDR2 YFSETQ. CDR3 length: 15 amino acids. CDR3 nucleotide sequence: TGCGCCAGCAGCTTTATAACAGGGGGCCAAGAGACCCAGTACTTC. Translated: CASSFITGGQETQYF.

In this sample, this clonotype turned up a few times. The CDR3 bases are TGCGCCAGCACGCGGACTAGCGGGGGCAATGAGCAGTTCTTC. It specifies CASTRTSGGNEQFF. The V call is TRBV5-1, the J call TRBJ2-1, with 13 positions matching TRBD2. Germline V gene lookup returns CDR1 SGHRS and CDR2 YFSETQ. J was trimmed by 6 bases and V by 6 bases; bases with no gene match: 3. CDR3 size: 14 residues. Based on the CDR3 plus reference TRBV5-1 and TRBJ2-1, the full variable domain is KAGVTQTPRYLIKTRGQQVTLSCSPISGHRSVSWYQQTPGQGLQFLFEYFSETQRNKGNFPGRFSGRQFSNSRSEMNVSTLELGDSALYLCASTRTSGGNEQFFGPGTRLTVL.

This clonotype was detected ten times or more. The chain combines TRBV9 with TRBJ2-2; weak D call: TRBD1 (6 bases). Germline V gene sequence: CDR1 SGDLS, CDR2 YYNGEE. This CDR3 comprises 17 residues. Trimming cost V 0 bases and J 0 bases, with 12 bases left between them. As DNA, the CDR3 is TGTGCCAGCAGCGTAGGTCGGGACACCCCGAACACCGGGGAGCTGTTTTTT. Translating it yields CASSVGRDTPNTGELFF.

The rearrangement joins TRBV4-3 to TRBJ2-3, with 9 bases matching TRBD2. The germline V gene encodes CDR1 LGHNA and CDR2 YSLEER. Trimming at V came to 0 bases and at J to 7 bases, leaving 8 bases not matched to a gene. This CDR3 region has 16 residues. The CDR3 protein is CASSQDLSGGLYTQYF. For the CDR3, the DNA is TGCGCCAGCAGCCAAGATTTGAGCGGGGGGCTATATACGCAGTATTTT.

This clonotype was counted a few times. This rearrangement joins TRBV13 to TRBJ2-2; no clear D. From germline, CDR1 is PRHDT and CDR2 FYEKMQ (reference sequence). The germline V and J ends were trimmed by 6 bases and 6 bases, with 8 bases remaining between them. The CDR3 totals 12 residues. The CDR3 nucleotides are TGTGCCAGCAGAGGGCTTCCCGGGGAGCTGTTTTTT. As protein: CASRGLPGELFF.

This clonotype occurred a few times. V and J are TRBV5-1 and TRBJ2-2; possibly TRBD1 for D (6 bases). The V gene lost 4 bases and the J gene lost 3 bases, with 16 bases spanning the gap. Germline V gene lookup returns CDR1 SGHRS and CDR2 YFSETQ. The CDR3 is 16 amino acids. CDR3 sequence: CASSTSQGTYTGELFF. The CDR3 DNA is TGCGCCAGCAGCACCTCTCAGGGGACCTACACCGGGGAGCTGTTTTTT.

The gene calls are TRBV11-2 and TRBJ2-3, with 10 bases that match TRBD2. Germline assignment: CDR1 SGHAT and CDR2 FQNNGV. This CDR3 spans 16 amino acids. The V and J ends lost 0 bases and 1 base, in that order; junction bases with no gene match: 1. The CDR3 DNA follows: TGTGCCAGCAGCTTAGACCTAGCGGGGGGCACAGATACGCAGTATTTT. It translates to CASSLDLAGGTDTQYF.

At least ten counts were recorded for this clonotype. The chain is built from TRBV28 and TRBJ2-1, with 9 bases fitting TRBD2. The CDR3 has 15 residues. The trim removed 4 bases at V and 5 bases at J, leaving 6 bases unmatched. Germline V CDR1 and CDR2: MDHEN, SYDVKM. CDR3 loop: CASSSHEREDNEQFF. The CDR3 region has the DNA TGTGCCAGCAGTTCTCACGAGCGGGAGGACAATGAGCAGTTCTTC.

The genes are TRBV7-9 and TRBJ2-7; 13 bases are shared with TRBD2. This CDR3 spans 18 amino acids. V lost 6 bases, J lost 1 base, and 12 bases stayed unmatched. CDR1 and CDR2 from the germline V gene are SEHNR and FQNEAQ (reference sequence). The DNA of the CDR3 is TGTGCCAGCAGTCGGACTAGCGGGAGCCGACGGGTGTCCTACGAGCAGTACTTC. As protein: CASSRTSGSRRVSYEQYF. Variable domain in full (rest from reference TRBV7-9 and TRBJ2-7): DTGVSQNPRHKITKRGQNVTFRCDPISEHNRLYWYRQTLGQGPEFLTYFQNEAQLEKSRLLSDRFSAERPKGSFSTLEIQRTEQGDSAMYLCASSRTSGSRRVSYEQYFGPGTRLTVT.

The chain employs TRBV12-3 or TRBV12-4 and TRBJ1-5; TRBD1 matches at 10 bases. CDR3 length equals 15 residues. Trimming at V came to 1 base and at J to 6 bases, leaving 3 bases not matched to a gene. In DNA, the CDR3 is TGTGCCAGCAGTTTAGGGACAGGGGGAAGTCAGCCCCAGCATTTT. This codes for CASSLGTGGSQPQHF.

The rearrangement uses TRBV5-6 and TRBJ2-7; D not certain. The germline V gene has CDR1 SGHDT and CDR2 YYEEEE. Trimming pared 5 bases from V and 0 bases from J, leaving 9 bases between. The CDR3 has 13 amino acids. The CDR3 DNA follows: TGTGCCAGCAGGCGCGTTTACTCCTACGAGCAGTACTTC. This encodes CASRRVYSYEQYF.

This clonotype was recorded at least ten times. The chain employs TRBV24-1 and TRBJ2-3; D gene unclear. Germline-derived CDR1 and CDR2 are KGHDR and SFDVKD. Between the trimmed V and J ends, which lost 4 bases and 1 base, there was a span of 8 bases. The CDR3 contains 14 residues. This CDR3 is CATSDSGGTDTQYF. Written as DNA, the CDR3 is TGTGCCACCAGTGACTCGGGTGGCACAGATACGCAGTATTTT.

This clonotype was counted many times. The chain joins TRBV7-9 to TRBJ2-3; the D gene is possibly TRBD1 (5 bases). Germline CDR1 reads SEHNR; CDR2 reads FQNEAQ (reference sequence). The V gene lost 6 bases and the J gene lost 6 bases, with 10 bases spanning the gap. This CDR3 is built from 12 residues. This chain's CDR3 is CASSLKGDTQYF. CDR3 sequence (DNA): TGTGCCAGCAGTTTAAAGGGGGATACGCAGTATTTT.

The V call is TRBV2, the J call TRBJ2-7, with TRBD1 matching over 7 bases. This CDR3 spans 14 amino acids. After removal of 6 bases from V and 7 bases from J, the junction contained 12 bases not matched to a gene. In germline, CDR1 is SNHLY, CDR2 FYNNEI. The CDR3 nucleotides read TGTGCCAGCAGCCGAATTGGGGACAGTAAGGAGCAGTACTTC. This codes for CASSRIGDSKEQYF. The entire variable domain, with the rest obtained from reference TRBV2 and TRBJ2-7, is as follows: EPEVTQTPSHQVTQMGQEVILRCVPISNHLYFYWYRQILGQKVEFLVSFYNNEISEKSEIFDDQFSVERPDGSNFTLKIRSTKLEDSAMYFCASSRIGDSKEQYFGPGTRLTVT.